These 17 T cell receptor beta chains came from one sample sequenced in a study of blood T cell repertoires in COVID-19. Assay: immunoSEQ multiplex PCR; the TCRdb copy retains only in-frame clones and omits some. Of 290,000 or so clones in the sample, approximately 86% were seen once. The sequencing input was peripheral blood. The receptor source for this set is a man between 65 and 79 years old with acute or convalescent COVID-19.

This sequence joins TRBV21-1 and TRBJ1-1; TRBD1 is the table's D call, not checked against the DNA. TRBV21-1 is reported as a pseudogene. The CDR3 runs 17 residues. In nucleotides, the CDR3 is TGTGCCAGCAGCCCCCGGAGCCTGACAGGGGGTCACACTGAAGCTTTCTTT. Protein sequence: CASSPRSLTGGHTEAFF.

The chain uses TRBV24-1 and TRBJ2-1, with D tentatively TRBD1 (6 bases). Looked up from germline, CDR1 is KGHDR and CDR2 is SFDVKD. The V gene lost 4 bases and the J gene lost 3 bases, with 15 bases spanning the gap. This CDR3 is built from 16 residues. The CDR3 loop is CATSDNTGQSYNEQFF. CDR3 in DNA: TGTGCCACCAGTGACAATACAGGGCAGAGCTACAATGAGCAGTTCTTC.

For this clone: Germline is not matched at one junction end, which may reflect a read error. The chain joins TRBV28 to TRBJ2-5, with unresolved D. The V gene's germline CDR1 is MDHEN and CDR2 SYDVKM. The CDR3 has 12 residues. This CDR3 is CASKSSQEAQYF. In nucleotides, the CDR3 is TGTGCCAGCAAATCATCCCAAGAGGCCCAGTACTTC. Supplemented by reference TRBV28 and TRBJ2-5, the full variable domain reads DVKVTQSSRYLVKRTGEKVFLECVQDMDHENMFWYRQDPGLGLRLIYFSYDVKMKEKGDIPEGYSVSREKKERFSLILESASTNQTSMYLCASKSSQEAQYFGPGTRLLVL.

The chain joins TRBV28 to TRBJ1-2, with D possibly matching TRBD1 (6 bases). Per germline, CDR1 MDHEN and CDR2 SYDVKM. CDR3 length equals 16 residues. Trimming pared 5 bases from V and 5 bases from J, leaving 21 bases between. For the CDR3, the DNA is TGTGCCAGCAGTAGCCGGGGGGGGCAGGTTTGGTATGGCTACACCTTC. Encoded protein: CASSSRGGQVWYGYTF.

As to this clone: Other DNA sequences from this sample encode an identical CDR3 as well. The gene calls are TRBV6-5 and TRBJ2-3, with D possibly matching TRBD2 (5 bases). Germline V gives CDR1 MNHEY, CDR2 SVGAGI. Between the trimmed V and J ends, which lost 2 bases and 4 bases, there was a span of 7 bases. The CDR3 totals 13 residues. The DNA for the CDR3 is TGTGCCAGCAGTTACGTGAGGGCAGATACGCAGTATTTT. It translates to CASSYVRADTQYF.

The rearrangement links TRBV7-3 to TRBJ2-3; TRBD1 is a possible D gene (6 bases). The V gene's germline CDR1 is SGHTA and CDR2 FQGTGA. Trimming stripped 5 bases from V and 1 base from J, with 16 bases between. The CDR3 length is 16 residues. DNA of the CDR3: TGTGCCAGCAGCCCTGGGGGCTCGAGTCGCACAGATACGCAGTATTTT. Translating gives CASSPGGSSRTDTQYF.

The genes are TRBV7-2 and TRBJ2-5, with D possibly matching TRBD2 (6 bases). The V gene's germline CDR1 is SGHTA and CDR2 FQGNSA. The CDR3 totals 16 residues. V was clipped by 1 base and J by 5 bases, with 17 bases between them. The CDR3 reads CASSLVLTRGGETQYF. CDR3 in DNA: TGTGCCAGCAGCTTAGTACTGACCCGCGGAGGGGAGACCCAGTACTTC.

The chain's CDR3 is CASSVGLTGGEQYF. CDR3 nucleotide sequence: TGTGCCAGCAGCGTGGGGTTAACAGGGGGCGAGCAGTACTTC. V gene TRBV21-1 combines with J gene TRBJ2-7; the tabulated D call, TRBD1, remains unverified against the DNA. TRBV21-1 is shown as a pseudogene. The length of the CDR3 is 14 residues.

The chain has TRBV5-1 and TRBJ2-5; the match to TRBD2 covers 7 bases. Germline V gene sequence: CDR1 SGHRS, CDR2 YFSETQ. V was clipped by 4 bases and J by 3 bases; unmatched bases: 6. CDR3 length: 14 amino acids. The CDR3 coding sequence is TGCGCCAGCAGCCCCGTTGGGGGGGAAGAGACCCAGTACTTC. It is translated as CASSPVGGEETQYF.

This rearrangement joins TRBV29-1 to TRBJ2-1; 13 nucleotides line up with TRBD2. Germline values: CDR1 SQVTM, CDR2 ANQGSEA. The CDR3 spans 16 residues. V lost 1 base, J lost 9 bases, and 9 bases stayed unmatched. This chain's CDR3 is CSVEVVLAGGPGEQFF. In DNA form, the CDR3 reads TGCAGCGTTGAAGTGGTACTAGCGGGAGGGCCCGGTGAGCAGTTCTTC.

V is TRBV11-2 and J is TRBJ2-1, with 15 positions matching TRBD2. Trimming at V came to 1 base and at J to 5 bases, leaving 6 bases not matched to a gene. Germline V gene lookup returns CDR1 SGHAT and CDR2 FQNNGV. The CDR3 is 18 amino acids. CDR3 sequence reads: CASSLGWTSGRVNNEQFF. CDR3 in DNA: TGTGCCAGCAGCTTAGGGTGGACTAGCGGGAGGGTGAACAATGAGCAGTTCTTC.

This clone has only one observation. The J gene is TRBJ1-5, the V gene TRBV6-2 or TRBV6-3; no reliable D call. Germline V CDR1 and CDR2: MNHEY, SVGEGT. The CDR3 loop spans 15 amino acids. V lost 2 bases to trimming and J lost 4 bases, with 12 bases between them. For the CDR3, the DNA is TGTGCCAGCAGTTACGCGCAAGGAGAGAATCAGCCCCAGCATTTT. It codes for CASSYAQGENQPQHF.

This clone was detected only a few times. The chain recombines TRBV4-2 with TRBJ1-5; TRBD1 aligns across 10 bases. Germline V gene data show CDR1 as LGHNA and CDR2 as YNFKEQ. CDR3 length: 16 residues. With 0 bases clipped from V and 6 bases from J, the junction kept 5 bases outside the gene matches. CDR3 region: CASSQDRGDRGQPQHF. Written as DNA, the CDR3 is TGTGCCAGCAGCCAAGATAGAGGGGACAGGGGTCAGCCCCAGCATTTT.

The chain carries TRBV7-8 and TRBJ2-7; 7 bases map to TRBD1. With 5 bases clipped from V and 3 bases from J, the junction kept 10 bases outside the gene matches. Germline V CDR1 and CDR2: SGHVS, FQNEAQ. CDR3 length equals 15 residues. The CDR3 here is CASSQSTGAVYEQYF. CDR3 nucleotides: TGTGCCAGCAGCCAAAGTACAGGGGCCGTCTACGAGCAGTACTTC.

This chain links TRBV11-2 with TRBJ2-5; TRBD2 matches 11 bases. The ends lost 5 bases at V and 2 bases at J; junction bases unmatched: 7. Germline V gives CDR1 SGHAT, CDR2 FQNNGV. The CDR3 totals 16 residues. CDR3 region: CASSQGLAGGQETQYF. DNA of the CDR3: TGTGCCAGCAGCCAGGGGCTAGCGGGAGGACAAGAGACCCAGTACTTC. Full variable domain (outside the CDR3, taken from reference TRBV11-2 and TRBJ2-5): EAGVAQSPRYKIIEKRQSVAFWCNPISGHATLYWYQQILGQGPKLLIQFQNNGVVDDSQLPKDRFSAERLKGVDSTLKIQPAKLEDSAVYLCASSQGLAGGQETQYFGPGTRLLVL.

The chain has TRBV14 and TRBJ2-1; 8 bases line up with TRBD2. After removal of 0 bases from V and 4 bases from J, the junction contained 11 bases not matched to a gene. The CDR3 is 18 amino acids. The germline CDR1 and CDR2 sequences are SGHDN and FVKESK. CDR3 coding DNA: TGTGCCAGCAGCCAAGAAGAGCCGGGACTAGAGGGATACAATGAGCAGTTCTTC. Its translation: CASSQEEPGLEGYNEQFF.

This clone was found once. J is TRBJ1-4 and V is TRBV12-3 or TRBV12-4, with 9 bases fitting TRBD1. The CDR3 has 12 residues. V lost 7 bases to trimming and J lost 8 bases; unmatched junction nucleotides: 2. DNA of the CDR3: TGTGCCAGCAACGACAGGGGGGAAAAACTGTTTTTT. Protein product: CASNDRGEKLFF.